This T cell receptor (beta chain) appears in the sequencing data of a study of shared clonotypes between healthy human individuals. Method: immunoSEQ multiplex PCR; TCRdb's copy keeps in-frame clones and lacks some. The sample includes hundreds of thousands of clones, 60% to 75% of them seen just once. V was cut by 1 base and J by 3 bases, with 9 bases left in between. In germline, CDR1 is LGHNA, CDR2 YNFKEQ. The CDR3 runs 14 residues. As for this clone: Antigen unknown.

Study-level findings and limits: Generally, naive subsets came out with larger estimated richness than memory subsets.

CD45RA+ naive and CD45RA-negative memory subsets were separated from CD4+ cells. The receptor was derived from a woman in her twenties or thirties in good health. The sample taken for sequencing was memory CD4+ T cells sorted from blood. Subset denoted: CD45RA-negative fraction. The chain employs TRBV4-2 and TRBJ1-2; TRBD1 might be the D (5 bases). The CDR3 protein is CASSQVGAYYGYTF. The CDR3 coding sequence is TGTGCCAGCAGCCAAGTAGGGGCTTACTATGGCTACACCTTC.